The TCR beta chain described here comes from a study of blood T cell repertoires in COVID-19. In the study overall: Whether acute or convalescent, the COVID-19 samples came from the United States, Italy and Spain. PBMCs, B-cell-depleted T cells, or T cells provided the cDNA or gDNA that made up the material.

CDR1 and CDR2 from the germline V gene are LNHDA and SQIVND (reference sequence). V gave up 4 bases and J gave up 2 bases, with 20 bases separating them. The CDR3 sequence is 17 residues long. Assay: immunoSEQ multiplex PCR; the TCRdb copy retains only in-frame clones and omits some. The sample shows 300,000 to 400,000 clones, more than 75% of them seen only once. This receptor was obtained from a man between 45 and 60 years old with active or convalescent COVID-19. V usage is TRBV19 and J usage is TRBJ1-2; D may be TRBD1 (5 bases). Material: peripheral blood. CDR3 sequence reads: CASSTPSGGAGNYGYTF. As DNA, the CDR3 is TGTGCCAGTAGTACCCCTTCGGGGGGTGCGGGGAACTATGGCTACACCTTC.